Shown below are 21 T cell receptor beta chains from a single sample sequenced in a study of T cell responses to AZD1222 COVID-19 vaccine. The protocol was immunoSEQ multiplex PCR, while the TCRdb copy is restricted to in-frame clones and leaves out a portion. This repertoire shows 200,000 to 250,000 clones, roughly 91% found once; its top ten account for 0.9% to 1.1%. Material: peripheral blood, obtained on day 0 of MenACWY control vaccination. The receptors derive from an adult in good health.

In DNA, the CDR3 is TGTGCCAGCAGCCACAGACAGGGGCCGAACACTGAAGCTTTCTTT. The encoded protein is CASSHRQGPNTEAFF. The chain links TRBV5-4 to TRBJ1-1; 8 bases align to TRBD1. The CDR3 contains 15 residues. Germline lookup yields CDR1 SGHNT and CDR2 YYREEE (reference sequence). V lost 4 bases and J lost 1; bases outside the gene matches: 6.

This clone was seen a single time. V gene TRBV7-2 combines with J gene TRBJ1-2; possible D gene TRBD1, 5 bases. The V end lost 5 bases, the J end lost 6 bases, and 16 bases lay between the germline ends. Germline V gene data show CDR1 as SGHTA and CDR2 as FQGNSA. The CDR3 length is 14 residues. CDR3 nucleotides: TGTGCCAGCAGCCGCGGCGCAGGGAGACATGGCTACACCTTC. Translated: CASSRGAGRHGYTF.

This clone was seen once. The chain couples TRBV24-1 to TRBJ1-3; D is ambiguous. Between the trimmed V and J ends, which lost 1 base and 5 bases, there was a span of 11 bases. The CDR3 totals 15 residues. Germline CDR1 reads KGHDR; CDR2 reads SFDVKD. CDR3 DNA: TGTGCCACCAGTGATTTTCGGGCCGTTCGAAACACCATATATTTT. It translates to CATSDFRAVRNTIYF.

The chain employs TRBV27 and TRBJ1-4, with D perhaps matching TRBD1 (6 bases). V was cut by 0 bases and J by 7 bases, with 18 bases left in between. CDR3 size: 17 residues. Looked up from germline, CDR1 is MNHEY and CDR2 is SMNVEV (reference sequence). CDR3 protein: CASSLSFLGAGSEKLFF. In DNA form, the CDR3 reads TGTGCCAGCAGTTTATCGTTCCTGGGGGCAGGAAGTGAAAAACTGTTTTTT.

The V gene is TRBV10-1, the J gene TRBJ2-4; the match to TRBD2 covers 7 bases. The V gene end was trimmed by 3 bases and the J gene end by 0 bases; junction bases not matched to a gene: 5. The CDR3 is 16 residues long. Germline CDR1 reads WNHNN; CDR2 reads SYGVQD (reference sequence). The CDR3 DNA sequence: TGCGCCAGCAGTGACCTGACTAGCCTAGCCAAAAACATTCAGTACTTC. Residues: CASSDLTSLAKNIQYF.

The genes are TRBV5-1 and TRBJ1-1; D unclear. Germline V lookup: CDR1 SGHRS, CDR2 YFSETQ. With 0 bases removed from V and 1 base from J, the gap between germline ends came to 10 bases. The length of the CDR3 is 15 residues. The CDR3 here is CASSLAGRTNTEAFF. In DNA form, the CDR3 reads TGCGCCAGCAGCTTGGCGGGCAGGACGAACACTGAAGCTTTCTTT.

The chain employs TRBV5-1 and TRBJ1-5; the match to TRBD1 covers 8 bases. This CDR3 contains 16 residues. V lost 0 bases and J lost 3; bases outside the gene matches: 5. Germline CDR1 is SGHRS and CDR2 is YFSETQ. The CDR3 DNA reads TGCGCCAGCAGCTTGGGGACAGGGACCCCCAATCAGCCCCAGCATTTT. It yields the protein CASSLGTGTPNQPQHF.

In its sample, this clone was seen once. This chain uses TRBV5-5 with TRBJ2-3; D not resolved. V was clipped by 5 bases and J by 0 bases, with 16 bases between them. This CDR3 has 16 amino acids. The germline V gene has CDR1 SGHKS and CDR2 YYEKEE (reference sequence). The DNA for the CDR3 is TGTGCCAGCAGGGCTGGCCCGGGTCTAAGCACAGATACGCAGTATTTT. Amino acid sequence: CASRAGPGLSTDTQYF.

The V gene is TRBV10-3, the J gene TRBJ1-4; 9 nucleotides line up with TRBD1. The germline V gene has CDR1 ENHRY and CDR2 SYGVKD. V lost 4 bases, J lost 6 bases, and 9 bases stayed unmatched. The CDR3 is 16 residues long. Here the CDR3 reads CAISGQPGQGDEKLFF. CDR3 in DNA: TGTGCCATCAGTGGCCAACCGGGACAGGGTGATGAAAAACTGTTTTTT.

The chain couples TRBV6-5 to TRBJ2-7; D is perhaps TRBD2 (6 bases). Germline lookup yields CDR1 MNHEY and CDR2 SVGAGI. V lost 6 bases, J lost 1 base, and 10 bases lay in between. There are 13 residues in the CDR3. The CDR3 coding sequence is TGTGCCAGCAGGGGGACTCGTTCCTACGAGCAGTACTTC. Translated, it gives CASRGTRSYEQYF.

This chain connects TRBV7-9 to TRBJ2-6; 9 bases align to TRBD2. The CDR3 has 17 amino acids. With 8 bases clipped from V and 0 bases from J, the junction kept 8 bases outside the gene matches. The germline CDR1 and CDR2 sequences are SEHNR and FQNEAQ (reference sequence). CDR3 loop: CASPGSGGSSGANVLTF. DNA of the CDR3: TGTGCCAGCCCGGGGAGCGGGGGGAGCTCTGGGGCCAACGTCCTGACTTTC. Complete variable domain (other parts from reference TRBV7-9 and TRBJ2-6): DTGVSQNPRHKITKRGQNVTFRCDPISEHNRLYWYRQTLGQGPEFLTYFQNEAQLEKSRLLSDRFSAERPKGSFSTLEIQRTEQGDSAMYLCASPGSGGSSGANVLTFGAGSRLTVL.

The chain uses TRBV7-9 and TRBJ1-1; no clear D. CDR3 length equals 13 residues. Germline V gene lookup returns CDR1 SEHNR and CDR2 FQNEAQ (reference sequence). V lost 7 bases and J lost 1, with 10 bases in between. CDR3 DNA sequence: TGTGCCAGCACCCAAGGGTGGAACACTGAAGCTTTCTTT. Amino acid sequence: CASTQGWNTEAFF.

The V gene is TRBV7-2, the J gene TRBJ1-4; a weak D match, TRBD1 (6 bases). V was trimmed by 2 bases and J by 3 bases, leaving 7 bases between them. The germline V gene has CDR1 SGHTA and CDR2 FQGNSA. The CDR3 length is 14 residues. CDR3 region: CASSLRTANEKLFF. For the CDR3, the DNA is TGTGCCAGCAGCTTACGGACAGCTAATGAAAAACTGTTTTTT.

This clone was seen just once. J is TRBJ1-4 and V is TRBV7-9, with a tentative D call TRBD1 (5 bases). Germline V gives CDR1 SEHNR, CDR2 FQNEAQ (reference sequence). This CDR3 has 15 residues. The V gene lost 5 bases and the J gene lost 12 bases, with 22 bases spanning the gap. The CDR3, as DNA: TGTGCCAGCAGCGCCTCGGGGACGCGTGCGGTGGAACTGTTTTTT. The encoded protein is CASSASGTRAVELFF.

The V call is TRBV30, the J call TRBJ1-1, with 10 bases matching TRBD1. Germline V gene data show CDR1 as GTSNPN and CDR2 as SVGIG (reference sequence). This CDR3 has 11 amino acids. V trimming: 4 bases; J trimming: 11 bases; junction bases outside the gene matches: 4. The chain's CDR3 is CAWKTGGDAFF. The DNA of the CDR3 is TGTGCCTGGAAGACAGGGGGCGACGCTTTCTTT.

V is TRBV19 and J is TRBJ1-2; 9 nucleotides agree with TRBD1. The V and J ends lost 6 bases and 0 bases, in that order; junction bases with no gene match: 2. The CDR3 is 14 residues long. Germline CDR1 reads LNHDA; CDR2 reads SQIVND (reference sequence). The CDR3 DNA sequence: TGTGCCAGTAGATGGGACAGGGCTAACTATGGCTACACCTTC. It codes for CASRWDRANYGYTF.

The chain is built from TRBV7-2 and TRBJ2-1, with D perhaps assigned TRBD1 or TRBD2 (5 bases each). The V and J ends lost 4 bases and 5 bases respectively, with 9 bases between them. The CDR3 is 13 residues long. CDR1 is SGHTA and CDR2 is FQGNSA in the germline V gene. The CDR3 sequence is CASSSGTHNEQFF. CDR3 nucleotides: TGTGCCAGCAGCTCCGGGACCCACAATGAGCAGTTCTTC.

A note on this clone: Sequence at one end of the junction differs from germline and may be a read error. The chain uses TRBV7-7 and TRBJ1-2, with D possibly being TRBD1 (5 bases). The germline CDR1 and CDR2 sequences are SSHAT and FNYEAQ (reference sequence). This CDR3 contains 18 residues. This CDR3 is CASSLDPPTGSQDYGYTF. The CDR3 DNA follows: TGTGCTAGCAGCTTAGACCCTCCTACAGGATCCCAGGACTATGGCTACACCTTC.

Here the CDR3 DNA reads TGCGCCAGCAGCCCCGTCGGTAACTATGGCTACACCTTC. It is translated as CASSPVGNYGYTF. The chain combines TRBV4-3 with TRBJ1-2; D unresolved. The CDR3 has 13 residues. Trimming cost V 4 bases and J 1 base, with 7 bases left between them. The germline CDR1 and CDR2 sequences are LGHNA and YSLEER.

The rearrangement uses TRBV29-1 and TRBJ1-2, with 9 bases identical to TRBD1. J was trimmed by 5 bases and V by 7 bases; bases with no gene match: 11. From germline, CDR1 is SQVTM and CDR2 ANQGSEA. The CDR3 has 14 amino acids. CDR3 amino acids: CSALTGQGIYGYTF. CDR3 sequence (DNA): TGCAGCGCTCTGACCGGACAGGGGATTTATGGCTACACCTTC.

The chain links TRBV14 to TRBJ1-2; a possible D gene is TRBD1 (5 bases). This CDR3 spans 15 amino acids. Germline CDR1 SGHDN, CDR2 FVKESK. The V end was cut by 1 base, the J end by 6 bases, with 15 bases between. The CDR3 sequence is CASSQAWGVGNGYTF. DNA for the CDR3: TGTGCCAGCAGCCAAGCCTGGGGGGTTGGTAATGGCTACACCTTC.